This T cell receptor (beta chain) was identified during a study of cytomegalovirus exposure and HLA in healthy donors. Findings of the study overall: With further analysis later on, most CMV-associated TCR beta chains appeared HLA-restricted. In a later analysis, parvovirus B19, influenza, CMV and Epstein-Barr virus appeared linked to several top co-occurrence clusters. TCR beta chain V- and J-gene trimming was linked, in a later analysis, to a missense variant in DCLRE1C. Roughly even sequencing depth across donors was the assumption behind the presence/absence analyses.

V was pared by 6 bases and J by 5 bases, with 9 bases of the junction left unmatched. Germline-derived CDR1 and CDR2 are LNHDA and SQIVND (reference sequence). This CDR3 region has 14 residues. PCR primers comprised 60 Vbeta and 13 Jbeta primers. The protocol was immunoSEQ multiplex PCR, while the TCRdb copy is restricted to in-frame clones and leaves out a portion. The sample holds over 150,000 clones, around 79% seen once. This clone was seen only a few times. Its matching antigen is unknown. The chain is built from TRBV19 and TRBJ1-2; 7 bases fit TRBD1. What was sequenced was PBMCs. The sequence came from a man aged 18 to 29 in good health and CMV-seronegative. DNA of the CDR3: TGTGCCAGTAGCCGACAGGGAGTGGGATATGGCTACACCTTC. Amino acid sequence: CASSRQGVGYGYTF.